The 31 T cell receptor beta chains below were found in one sample sequenced in a study of identical twins. TCRdb used MiXCR to reprocess the 5' RACE reads, holding one entry per CDR3 protein. The sample carries a few hundred thousand distinct CDR3 sequences, 6.5% to 9.5% recorded once. This same sample was also taken into another study, of yellow fever vaccine responses in identical twins.

Sequences were obtained from CD8+ T cells sorted from blood. Source of these receptors: a woman between 18 and 30 years old in good health.

This clonotype was recorded a few times. This sequence joins TRBV10-3 and TRBJ1-2; possible D gene TRBD1, 5 bases. The CDR3 totals 13 residues. In germline, CDR1 is ENHRY, CDR2 SYGVKD. Trimming took off 4 bases at V and 4 bases at J, with 10 bases between the two ends. This CDR3 is CAISGGDSYGYTF. The CDR3 DNA sequence: TGTGCCATCAGTGGCGGGGACTCCTATGGCTACACCTTC.

The V and J genes are TRBV7-2 and TRBJ2-1; maybe TRBD2 (6 bases). The CDR3 sequence is 16 residues long. CDR1 is SGHTA and CDR2 is FQGNSA in the germline V gene. V was pared by 3 bases and J by 7 bases, with 19 bases between. The CDR3 here is CASSFSGTWDINEQFF. In nucleotides, the CDR3 is TGTGCCAGCAGCTTCTCCGGGACTTGGGATATAAATGAGCAGTTCTTC.

The chain couples TRBV29-1 to TRBJ2-7; 12 bases line up with TRBD2. The germline V gene has CDR1 SQVTM and CDR2 ANQGSEA. The CDR3 length is 16 residues. The junction had 10 bases not matched to a gene; V was cut back by 1 base and J by 6 bases. CDR3 DNA sequence: TGCAGCGTTGAAGTCGGCCCTAGCGGGAGGGCGGGCGAGCAGTACTTC. Translated, it gives CSVEVGPSGRAGEQYF.

A few counts support this clonotype. This sequence joins TRBV4-1 and TRBJ2-2, with 8 bases identical to TRBD1. With V trimmed by 4 bases and J by 7 bases, 5 bases remained unmatched. Germline V CDR1 and CDR2: MGHRA, YSYEKL. CDR3 length: 14 residues. The CDR3: CASSPDRGIGELFF. The CDR3 bases are TGCGCCAGCAGCCCCGACAGGGGAATCGGGGAGCTGTTTTTT.

This clonotype was seen many times. The chain is built from TRBV7-9 and TRBJ2-7; perhaps TRBD1 as D (6 bases). Trimming stripped 3 bases from V and 5 bases from J, with 17 bases between. The V gene's germline CDR1 is SEHNR and CDR2 FQNEAQ (reference sequence). The CDR3 contains 15 residues. The CDR3 nucleotides read TGTGCCAGCAGCTTCTTGGAGACAGGTCTCAACGAGCAGTACTTC. Translating gives CASSFLETGLNEQYF.

Details on this clonotype: A much larger clone lies a single base off, so this may be a read error. The genes are TRBV29-1 and TRBJ2-2, with D possibly TRBD2 on 5 matching bases. V was shortened by 1 base and J by 0 bases, with 9 bases between the two germline ends. The CDR3 length is 15 residues. Per the germline V gene, CDR1 is SQVTM and CDR2 is ANQGSEA. Here the CDR3 reads CSVEGARANTGELFF. CDR3 bases: TGCAGCGTTGAAGGTGCGAGGGCGAACACCGGGGAGCTGTTTTTT.

This clonotype was seen many times. Here the CDR3 reads CASSPGRGVTEAFF. CDR3 sequence (DNA): TGTGCCAGCAGCCCAGGCAGAGGCGTCACTGAAGCTTTCTTT. The rearrangement links TRBV6-1 to TRBJ1-1; D ambiguous. This CDR3 spans 14 amino acids. CDR1 and CDR2 from the germline V gene are MNHNS and SASEGT. Trimming stripped 6 bases from V and 4 bases from J, with 15 bases between.

The gene calls are TRBV28 and TRBJ2-7; 7 bases are a match to TRBD1. The CDR3 totals 14 residues. With V trimmed by 5 bases and J by 5 bases, 9 bases remained unmatched. CDR1 is MDHEN, CDR2 SYDVKM, per germline. The chain's CDR3 is CASSLPGQHHEQYF. In DNA, the CDR3 is TGTGCCAGCAGTCTCCCGGGACAGCACCACGAGCAGTACTTC.

This clonotype was seen a handful of times. The gene calls are TRBV28 and TRBJ2-7, with a weak D call TRBD2 (6 bases). The CDR3 runs to 14 residues. V was pared by 1 base and J by 3 bases, with 10 bases between. Germline lookup yields CDR1 MDHEN and CDR2 SYDVKM. The CDR3 nucleotides are TGTGCCAGCAGTTTATATGTGGAGGGCTACGAGCAGTACTTC. Translated: CASSLYVEGYEQYF.

The chain couples TRBV7-8 to TRBJ2-7, with 10 bases that match TRBD1. CDR1 and CDR2 from the germline V gene are SGHVS and FQNEAQ. J lost 4 bases, V lost 0 bases, and 12 bases had no gene match. The CDR3 is 18 residues long. The DNA for the CDR3 is TGTGCCAGCAGCTTAGCCGCCGCCATAGGACAGGGGGAATACGAGCAGTACTTC. Residues: CASSLAAAIGQGEYEQYF.

This clonotype has only a few counts. The chain employs TRBV29-1 and TRBJ2-7; D is unresolved. V was pared by 1 base and J by 1 base, with 14 bases between. The CDR3 is 15 amino acids. Germline V gives CDR1 SQVTM, CDR2 ANQGSEA. As DNA, the CDR3 is TGCAGCGTTGAAGGCGCGAGAAGGATGTCCTACGAGCAGTACTTC. Translated, it gives CSVEGARRMSYEQYF.

V usage is TRBV7-9 and J usage is TRBJ2-7; TRBD1 matches at 9 bases. Looked up from germline, CDR1 is SEHNR and CDR2 is FQNEAQ (reference sequence). Germline trimming cut 1 base from V and 3 bases from J; bases unmatched to any gene: 10. CDR3 size: 17 residues. CDR3 bases: TGTGCCAGCAGCTTAGTCAGTGGGACAGGGACTCGCTACGAGCAGTACTTC. Translated: CASSLVSGTGTRYEQYF.

CDR3 DNA: TGTGCCAGCAGCTTCAGGCCGGGACAGGTACTAACGTATGAGCAGTTCTTC. Its protein is CASSFRPGQVLTYEQFF. V gene TRBV7-9 combines with J gene TRBJ2-1, with TRBD1 identical over 8 bases. Germline V lookup: CDR1 SEHNR, CDR2 FQNEAQ (reference sequence). The ends lost 3 bases at V and 8 bases at J; junction bases unmatched: 15. This CDR3 comprises 17 residues.

This clonotype was seen at least ten times. CDR3 region: CASTPGGPSDTQYF. CDR3 bases: TGTGCCAGCACGCCGGGAGGGCCCTCAGATACGCAGTATTTT. This chain uses TRBV7-2 with TRBJ2-3, with 8 bases lining up with TRBD2. The germline V gene has CDR1 SGHTA and CDR2 FQGNSA. This CDR3 contains 14 residues. V shed 7 bases and J 4 bases; nucleotides not matched to a gene: 7.

The chain recombines TRBV5-6 with TRBJ2-7; possibly TRBD1 or TRBD2 for D (6 bases each). V was pared by 3 bases and J by 2 bases, with 18 bases between. This CDR3 contains 16 residues. CDR1 is SGHDT and CDR2 is YYEEEE in the germline V gene. CDR3 amino acids: CASSSSVRGRPYEQYF. CDR3 DNA: TGTGCCAGCAGCTCCTCGGTCCGGGGGCGTCCCTACGAGCAGTACTTC.

This clonotype was recorded a few times. V and J are TRBV27 and TRBJ2-7; maybe TRBD1 (6 bases). CDR1 is MNHEY, CDR2 SMNVEV, per germline (reference sequence). The CDR3 sequence is 12 residues long. Deletions cut 8 bases from V and 3 bases from J, with 11 bases between. The CDR3 here is CASSDSYYEQYF. The CDR3 region has the DNA TGTGCCAGCTCGGACAGCTACTACGAGCAGTACTTC.

This clonotype was counted a single time. This sequence joins TRBV20-1 and TRBJ2-1, with D hard to call. CDR3 length equals 18 residues. From germline, CDR1 is DFQATT and CDR2 SNEGSKA (reference sequence). V was clipped by 0 bases and J by 0 bases, with 18 bases between them. CDR3 nucleotides: TGCAGTGCTAGAGATCCTGTAATTGACTGGAGCTCCTACAATGAGCAGTTCTTC. Translating gives CSARDPVIDWSSYNEQFF.

This clonotype has at least ten counts. The J gene is TRBJ2-1, the V gene TRBV3-1; 13 bases are shared with TRBD2. With V trimmed by 2 bases and J by 8 bases, 3 bases remained unmatched. The germline V gene encodes CDR1 LGHDT and CDR2 YNNKEL (reference sequence). The CDR3 totals 15 residues. The CDR3, as DNA: TGTGCCAGCAGCCAATGGACTAGCGGGAGTGATGAGCAGTTCTTC. It yields the protein CASSQWTSGSDEQFF.

This clonotype was seen a handful of times. V and J are TRBV3-1 and TRBJ2-1; D is undetermined. CDR3 length: 14 amino acids. CDR1 and CDR2 from the germline V gene are LGHDT and YNNKEL (reference sequence). Trimming left V 1 base short and J 3 bases short, with 7 bases between. The CDR3 nucleotides are TGTGCCAGCAGCCAAGTGGGTGACTACAATGAGCAGTTCTTC. Translation gives CASSQVGDYNEQFF.

Only a few counts were recorded for this clonotype. The chain recombines TRBV6-1 with TRBJ2-1, with 8 bases aligning to TRBD1. The CDR3 totals 15 residues. Trimming took 6 bases from V and 5 from J; bases not matched to a gene: 9. Germline V gene lookup returns CDR1 MNHNS and CDR2 SASEGT. The CDR3 reads CASRAGTGFNNEQFF. In DNA, the CDR3 is TGTGCCAGCAGAGCCGGGACAGGCTTTAACAATGAGCAGTTCTTC.

This clonotype was detected many times. J is TRBJ2-2 and V is TRBV29-1; 13 nucleotides align to TRBD2. The junction had 4 bases not matched to a gene; V was cut back by 6 bases and J by 3 bases. CDR3 size: 15 residues. The germline V gene has CDR1 SQVTM and CDR2 ANQGSEA. CDR3 loop: CSVAGLAGYTGELFF. DNA for the CDR3: TGCAGCGTCGCGGGACTAGCGGGATACACCGGGGAGCTGTTTTTT.

This clonotype was counted a few times. This chain links TRBV7-8 with TRBJ1-5; TRBD1 agrees at 8 bases. Germline V gene sequence: CDR1 SGHVS, CDR2 FQNEAQ. CDR3 length: 14 residues. The junction had 3 bases not matched to a gene; V was cut back by 4 bases and J by 4 bases. The CDR3: CASSWDRRNQPQHF. The CDR3 DNA follows: TGTGCCAGCAGCTGGGACAGGCGGAATCAGCCCCAGCATTTT.

The V call is TRBV12-3 or TRBV12-4, the J call TRBJ2-3; D is unresolved. The V gene lost 3 bases and the J gene lost 0 bases, with 10 bases spanning the gap. CDR3 size: 15 residues. CDR3 DNA sequence: TGTGCCAGCAGTTTTGGGGTCTTTAGCACAGATACGCAGTATTTT. Translating it yields CASSFGVFSTDTQYF.

This clonotype was counted at least ten times. The J gene is TRBJ2-3, the V gene TRBV13; D may be TRBD2 (5 bases). The CDR3 has 16 residues. The V end was cut by 5 bases, the J end by 3 bases, with 18 bases between. Germline CDR1 PRHDT, CDR2 FYEKMQ (reference sequence). The CDR3 here is CASSPRELLSTDTQYF. In DNA form, the CDR3 reads TGTGCCAGCAGCCCCCGGGAACTTTTGTCTACAGATACGCAGTATTTT. Using reference TRBV13 and TRBJ2-3 for the parts outside the CDR3, the full variable domain is AAGVIQSPRHLIKEKRETATLKCYPIPRHDTVYWYQQGPGQDPQFLISFYEKMQSDKGSIPDRFSAQQFSDYHSELNMSSLELGDSALYFCASSPRELLSTDTQYFGPGTRLTVL.

The V gene is TRBV6-1, the J gene TRBJ2-5; 12 bases map to TRBD2. The CDR3 is 16 residues long. Trimming at V came to 8 bases and at J to 2 bases, leaving 9 bases not matched to a gene. Germline values: CDR1 MNHNS, CDR2 SASEGT. The CDR3 sequence: CASATSGGFRQETQYF. In DNA form, the CDR3 reads TGTGCCAGCGCCACTAGCGGGGGGTTTAGGCAAGAGACCCAGTACTTC.

V usage is TRBV27 and J usage is TRBJ2-1; 10 bases match TRBD2. With 4 bases clipped from V and 7 bases from J, the junction kept 4 bases outside the gene matches. This CDR3 region has 14 residues. Germline V gene data show CDR1 as MNHEY and CDR2 as SMNVEV (reference sequence). CDR3 sequence reads: CASSWTSGGNEQFF. The DNA for the CDR3 is TGTGCCAGCAGTTGGACTAGCGGAGGGAATGAGCAGTTCTTC.

This clonotype has a handful of counts. The chain recombines TRBV7-9 with TRBJ2-3; TRBD2 aligns across 8 bases. The CDR3 loop spans 13 amino acids. Germline lookup yields CDR1 SEHNR and CDR2 FQNEAQ (reference sequence). With 7 bases clipped from V and 1 base from J, the junction kept 1 base outside the gene matches. The CDR3 region is CASTGGGTDTQYF. The CDR3 region has the DNA TGTGCCAGCACCGGGGGGGGCACAGATACGCAGTATTTT.

The V call is TRBV10-3, the J call TRBJ2-7, with 7 bases matching TRBD1. V gave up 5 bases and J gave up 0 bases; unmatched junction bases: 7. The CDR3 runs 15 residues. From germline, CDR1 is ENHRY and CDR2 SYGVKD. The CDR3 DNA follows: TGTGCCATCAGTCTCCGGGACAGCAGCTCCTACGAGCAGTACTTC. Amino acids: CAISLRDSSSYEQYF.

This rearrangement joins TRBV14 to TRBJ2-5, with TRBD2 matching 10 bases. Trimming took 3 bases from V and 4 from J; bases not matched to a gene: 8. Germline CDR1 SGHDN, CDR2 FVKESK. CDR3 length equals 16 residues. CDR3 bases: TGTGCCAGCAGCCACGACCGGGGACTAGCGATAGAGACCCAGTACTTC. This encodes CASSHDRGLAIETQYF.

The rearrangement links TRBV14 to TRBJ2-5, with a tentative D call TRBD1 (6 bases). CDR3 length: 15 amino acids. The germline V gene encodes CDR1 SGHDN and CDR2 FVKESK. Trimming removed 3 bases from V and 4 bases from J, with 15 bases in between. The CDR3 region is CASSQSTARGETQYF. CDR3 DNA: TGTGCCAGCAGCCAGTCCACGGCCAGGGGAGAGACCCAGTACTTC.

The V and J genes are TRBV30 and TRBJ2-5; D is possibly TRBD1 or TRBD2 (5 bases each). From germline, CDR1 is GTSNPN and CDR2 SVGIG (reference sequence). V gave up 0 bases and J gave up 14 bases, with 13 bases separating them. This CDR3 is 11 amino acids long. CDR3 residues: CAWSVLRDHYF. DNA of the CDR3: TGTGCCTGGAGTGTACTACGGGACCACTACTTC.